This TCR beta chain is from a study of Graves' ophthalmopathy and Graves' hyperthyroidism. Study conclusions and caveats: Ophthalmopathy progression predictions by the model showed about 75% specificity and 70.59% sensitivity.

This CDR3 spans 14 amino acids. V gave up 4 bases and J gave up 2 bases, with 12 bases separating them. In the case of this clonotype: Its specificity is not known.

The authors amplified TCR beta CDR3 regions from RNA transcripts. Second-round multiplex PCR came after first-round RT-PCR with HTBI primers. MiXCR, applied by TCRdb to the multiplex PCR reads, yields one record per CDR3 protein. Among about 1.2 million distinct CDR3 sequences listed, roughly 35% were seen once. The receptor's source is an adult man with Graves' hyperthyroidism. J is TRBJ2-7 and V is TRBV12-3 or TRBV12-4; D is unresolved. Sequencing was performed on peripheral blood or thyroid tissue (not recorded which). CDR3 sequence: CASSSPGYPYEQYF. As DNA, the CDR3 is TGTGCCAGCAGTTCCCCGGGTTACCCCTACGAGCAGTACTTC.